The subject of this entry is one T cell receptor (beta chain). The antigen is unknown. The data stem from a study of T-cell reconstitution after alpha-beta-depleted transplantation in children. Notes on the study in general: At the one-year point after transplant, T-cell counts and TCRbeta diversity were found to come mostly from T cells that had been newly produced. Reportedly, roughly two months post-transplant, alpha-beta T cells arose from several hundred expanded graft clones. Some patients' high day-60 TCRbeta diversity was traced to surviving recipient T cells and thymic progenitors.

The length of the CDR3 is 16 residues. Germline V gene lookup returns CDR1 ENHRY and CDR2 SYGVKD. Trimming removed 4 bases from V and 0 bases from J, with 14 bases in between. Unique molecular identifiers featured in how the TCRbeta library was prepared. TCRdb itself ran the PCR reads through MiXCR, one entry per CDR3 protein. The data show 450,000 to 700,000 distinct CDR3 sequences, over 25% seen once. V usage is TRBV10-3 and J usage is TRBJ2-3; no clear D gene. The source of this sequence is a boy in the first two years of life with Wiskott-Aldrich syndrome, due to receive a stem cell transplant. Sequenced here: PBMCs, sampled before TCRalphabeta/CD19-depleted stem cell transplant. The CDR3 loop is CAISVNRPPSTDTQYF. In DNA form, the CDR3 reads TGTGCCATCAGTGTAAACCGACCCCCTAGCACAGATACGCAGTATTTT.